Each of the 16 T cell receptor beta chains below was sequenced from the same sample in a study of blood T cell repertoires in COVID-19 (dated by TCRdb to the early 2020s). The library came from the immunoSEQ multiplex PCR assay. TCRdb stores this immuneACCESS table with in-frame sequences only. Part of the clones is absent; in the studies checked, under half of the shortfall reflects unresolved V genes, and no reason is known for the rest. Present in this sample are 240,000 or so clones, approximately 84% of which were seen just once. The ten top clones hold around 1.9% of the sample. Material for sequencing was peripheral blood. The source of these receptors is a woman aged 80 or older with acute or convalescent COVID-19.

This clone was observed at least ten times. The gene calls are TRBV18 and TRBJ1-2; a weak D match, TRBD1 (6 bases). V dropped 0 bases and J dropped 2 bases, with 7 bases sitting between them. This CDR3 spans 14 amino acids. Germline loops: CDR1 KGHSH, CDR2 LQKENI. CDR3 DNA: TGTGCCAGCTCACCACCGCAGGGGAACTATGGCTACACCTTC. This translates into CASSPPQGNYGYTF.

The rearrangement joins TRBV5-1 to TRBJ2-5; 12 bases line up with TRBD2. This CDR3 spans 18 amino acids. In germline, CDR1 is SGHRS, CDR2 YFSETQ. The trim removed 4 bases at V and 0 bases at J, leaving 10 bases unmatched. The CDR3 DNA follows: TGCGCCAGCAGCCAAGGACTAGCGGGAAGGGGTGACCAAGAGACCCAGTACTTC. It specifies CASSQGLAGRGDQETQYF. Looking up the rest from reference TRBV5-1 and TRBJ2-5 gives the full variable domain: KAGVTQTPRYLIKTRGQQVTLSCSPISGHRSVSWYQQTPGQGLQFLFEYFSETQRNKGNFPGRFSGRQFSNSRSEMNVSTLELGDSALYLCASSQGLAGRGDQETQYFGPGTRLLVL.

The chain employs TRBV11-2 and TRBJ1-1; D possibly corresponds to TRBD1 (6 bases). The CDR3 spans 14 residues. The V end was cut by 2 bases, the J end by 0 bases, with 7 bases between. The V gene's germline CDR1 is SGHAT and CDR2 FQNNGV. In DNA, the CDR3 is TGTGCCAGCAGCTTACCAGGGGTGAACACTGAAGCTTTCTTT. This encodes CASSLPGVNTEAFF.

The chain joins TRBV19 to TRBJ2-4; 9 bases map to TRBD2. V was clipped by 0 bases and J by 4 bases; unmatched bases: 4. This CDR3 is 16 amino acids long. Germline V CDR1 and CDR2: LNHDA, SQIVND (reference sequence). The CDR3 nucleotides read TGTGCCAGTAGTATAGATGTGGGACTAGCAAAAAACATTCAGTACTTC. This gives the protein CASSIDVGLAKNIQYF.

As to this clone: Other DNA variants within this sample encode the same CDR3. V usage is TRBV7-9 and J usage is TRBJ1-2, with TRBD1 matching 10 bases. Germline V gene sequence: CDR1 SEHNR, CDR2 FQNEAQ (reference sequence). The CDR3 has 16 amino acids. The V gene end was trimmed by 6 bases and the J gene end by 5 bases; junction bases not matched to a gene: 12. The DNA for the CDR3 is TGTGCCAGCAGTAGATCCGGGACAGGGGTCGGATATGGCTACACCTTC. It codes for CASSRSGTGVGYGYTF.

The chain couples TRBV24-1 to TRBJ1-3, with 7 bases that match TRBD1. The V and J ends lost 0 bases and 2 bases, in that order; junction bases with no gene match: 6. The CDR3 is 17 amino acids. CDR1 and CDR2 (germline): KGHDR, SFDVKD. The CDR3, as DNA: TGTGCCACCAGTGATTTGGGCAGGGGGGAGACTGGAAACACCATATATTTT. As protein: CATSDLGRGETGNTIYF.

On this clone: This sample also contains other DNA sequences that code for the same CDR3. The chain employs TRBV5-1 and TRBJ1-1; the D gene is possibly TRBD1 (5 bases). V shed 5 bases and J shed 5 bases, with 16 bases lying between them. The CDR3 is 14 amino acids. Germline CDR1 and CDR2: SGHRS and YFSETQ. CDR3 in amino acids: CASSYGVGGTEAFF. The DNA for the CDR3 is TGCGCCAGCAGTTATGGGGTTGGGGGGACTGAAGCTTTCTTT.

The genes are TRBV18 and TRBJ2-6; TRBD2 is a possible D gene (5 bases). Germline V lookup: CDR1 KGHSH, CDR2 LQKENI. This CDR3 is built from 17 residues. Trimming pared 8 bases from V and 0 bases from J, leaving 17 bases between. The CDR3: CASLRGQPVSGANVLTF. The CDR3 DNA reads as TGTGCCAGCCTCCGAGGGCAGCCCGTCTCTGGGGCCAACGTCCTGACTTTC.

The chain uses TRBV5-5 and TRBJ1-3; D is undetermined. CDR3 size: 14 residues. The V gene's germline CDR1 is SGHKS and CDR2 YYEKEE (reference sequence). V was pared by 5 bases and J by 5 bases, with 14 bases between. The CDR3 sequence: CASRSIFGRNTIYF. CDR3 sequence (DNA): TGTGCCAGCAGATCGATCTTCGGGAGAAACACCATATATTTT.

The rearrangement uses TRBV6-1 and TRBJ1-4; TRBD1 matches 7 bases. The germline gives CDR1 MNHNS, CDR2 SASEGT. V gave up 3 bases and J gave up 3 bases; unmatched junction bases: 1. The CDR3 is 14 amino acids. The CDR3 region is CASSDGTANEKLFF. DNA for the CDR3: TGTGCCAGCAGTGACGGGACAGCTAATGAAAAACTGTTTTTT.

The chain links TRBV6-6 to TRBJ2-1; 9 nucleotides align to TRBD2. V trimming: 5 bases; J trimming: 2 bases; junction bases outside the gene matches: 4. Germline V gene lookup returns CDR1 MNHNY and CDR2 SVGAGI (reference sequence). This CDR3 comprises 15 residues. CDR3 sequence reads: CASSPSSGAYNEQFF. The DNA of the CDR3 is TGTGCCAGCAGTCCATCTAGCGGGGCCTACAATGAGCAGTTCTTC.

This rearrangement joins TRBV5-8 to TRBJ2-3; D is uncertain. CDR3 length: 16 amino acids. CDR1 and CDR2 from the germline V gene are SGHTS and YDEGEE. V gave up 0 bases and J gave up 3 bases, with 14 bases separating them. The CDR3 sequence is CASSLENFVVTDTQYF. CDR3 nucleotide sequence: TGTGCCAGCAGCTTGGAGAACTTCGTTGTAACAGATACGCAGTATTTT. Using reference TRBV5-8 and TRBJ2-3 for the parts outside the CDR3, the full variable domain is EAGVTQSPTHLIKTRGQQATLRCSPISGHTSVYWYQQALGLGLQFLLWYDEGEERNRGNFPPRFSGRQFPNYSSELNVNALELEDSALYLCASSLENFVVTDTQYFGPGTRLTVL.

This clone was observed a few times. This rearrangement joins TRBV27 to TRBJ1-5; D not resolved. V lost 5 bases to trimming and J lost 2 bases, with 4 bases between them. The germline gives CDR1 MNHEY, CDR2 SMNVEV (reference sequence). This CDR3 has 12 amino acids. CDR3 nucleotide sequence: TGTGCCAGCAGTCGGGGCAATCAGCCCCAGCATTTT. Protein product: CASSRGNQPQHF.

V is TRBV10-3 and J is TRBJ1-3; possibly TRBD1 for D (5 bases). The CDR3 runs 14 residues. Between the trimmed V and J ends, which lost 6 bases and 4 bases, there was a span of 13 bases. Looked up from germline, CDR1 is ENHRY and CDR2 is SYGVKD. The CDR3 loop is CAIRQAGNGNTIYF. The CDR3 coding sequence is TGTGCCATCAGACAGGCAGGGAACGGAAACACCATATATTTT.

This clone was picked up a small number of times. The chain links TRBV6-2 or TRBV6-3 to TRBJ1-2; no firm D call. The germline V gene has CDR1 MNHEY and CDR2 SVGEGT. The ends were cut back, 0 bases at V and 2 bases at J, with 13 bases in the middle. CDR3 size: 16 residues. The CDR3 is CASSYSALGLNYGYTF. In DNA, the CDR3 is TGTGCCAGCAGTTACTCAGCCCTCGGACTGAACTATGGCTACACCTTC.

The chain has TRBV7-6 and TRBJ2-5, with 7 bases matching TRBD2. The germline V gene has CDR1 SGHVS and CDR2 FNYEAQ. The CDR3 is made up of 14 amino acids. J was trimmed by 4 bases and V by 5 bases; bases with no gene match: 7. CDR3 in DNA: TGTGCCAGCAGCCCAGGACTAGTGCGAGAGACCCAGTACTTC. The encoded protein is CASSPGLVRETQYF.